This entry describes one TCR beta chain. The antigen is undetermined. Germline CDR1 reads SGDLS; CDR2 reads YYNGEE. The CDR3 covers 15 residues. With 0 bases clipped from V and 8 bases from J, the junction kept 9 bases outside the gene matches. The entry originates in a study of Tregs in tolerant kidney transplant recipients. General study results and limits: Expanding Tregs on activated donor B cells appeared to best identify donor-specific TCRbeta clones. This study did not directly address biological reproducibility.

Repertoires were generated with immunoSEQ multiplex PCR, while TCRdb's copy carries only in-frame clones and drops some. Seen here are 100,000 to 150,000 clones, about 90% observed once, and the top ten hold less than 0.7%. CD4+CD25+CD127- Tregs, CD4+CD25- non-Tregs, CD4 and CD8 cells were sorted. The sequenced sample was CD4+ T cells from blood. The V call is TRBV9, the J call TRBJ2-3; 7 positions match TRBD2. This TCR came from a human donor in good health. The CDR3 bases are TGTGCCAGCAGCGTAGAAGAGGGAGGGCCGGGTACGCAGTATTTT. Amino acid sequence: CASSVEEGGPGTQYF.